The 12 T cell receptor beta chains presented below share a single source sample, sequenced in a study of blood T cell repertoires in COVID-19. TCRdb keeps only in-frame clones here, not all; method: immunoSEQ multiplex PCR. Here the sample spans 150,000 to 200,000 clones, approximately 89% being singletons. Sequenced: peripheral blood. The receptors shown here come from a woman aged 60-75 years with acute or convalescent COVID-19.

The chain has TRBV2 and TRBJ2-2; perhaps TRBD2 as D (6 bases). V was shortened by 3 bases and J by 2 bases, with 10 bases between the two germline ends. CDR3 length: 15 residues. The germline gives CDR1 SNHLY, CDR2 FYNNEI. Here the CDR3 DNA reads TGTGCCAGCAGTGAGGGGACTCTCAACACCGGGGAGCTGTTTTTT. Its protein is CASSEGTLNTGELFF.

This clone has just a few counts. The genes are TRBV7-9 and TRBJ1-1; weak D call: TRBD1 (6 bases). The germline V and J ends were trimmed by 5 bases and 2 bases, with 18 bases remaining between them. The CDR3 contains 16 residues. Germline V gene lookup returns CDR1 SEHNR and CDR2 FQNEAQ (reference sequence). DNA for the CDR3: TGTGCCAGCAGCCTATCCCTCAGGGGAAGCAACACTGAAGCTTTCTTT. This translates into CASSLSLRGSNTEAFF.

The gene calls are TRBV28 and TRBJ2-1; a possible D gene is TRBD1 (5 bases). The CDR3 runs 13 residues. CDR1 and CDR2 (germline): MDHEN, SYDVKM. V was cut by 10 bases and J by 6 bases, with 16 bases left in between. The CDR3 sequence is CATLQGRVNEQFF. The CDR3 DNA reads TGTGCCACCCTTCAGGGAAGGGTCAATGAGCAGTTCTTC.

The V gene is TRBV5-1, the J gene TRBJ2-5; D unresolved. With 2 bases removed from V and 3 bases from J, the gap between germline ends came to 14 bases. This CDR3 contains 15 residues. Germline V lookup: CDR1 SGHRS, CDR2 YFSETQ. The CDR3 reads CASSLRNPVKETQYF. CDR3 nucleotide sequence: TGCGCCAGCAGCTTACGAAACCCGGTAAAAGAGACCCAGTACTTC.

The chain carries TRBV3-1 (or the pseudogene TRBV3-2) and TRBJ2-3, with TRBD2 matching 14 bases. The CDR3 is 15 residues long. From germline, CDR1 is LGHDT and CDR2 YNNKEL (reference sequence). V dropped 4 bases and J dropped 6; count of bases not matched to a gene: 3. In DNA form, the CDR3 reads TGTGCCAGCAGCCTCGGACTAGCGGGAGGTGATACGCAGTATTTT. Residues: CASSLGLAGGDTQYF.

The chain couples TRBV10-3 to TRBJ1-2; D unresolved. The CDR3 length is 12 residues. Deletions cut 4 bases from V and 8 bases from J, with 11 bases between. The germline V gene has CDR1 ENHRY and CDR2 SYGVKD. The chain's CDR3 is CAISGTRGGYTF. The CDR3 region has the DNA TGTGCCATCAGTGGGACGCGAGGGGGCTACACCTTC.

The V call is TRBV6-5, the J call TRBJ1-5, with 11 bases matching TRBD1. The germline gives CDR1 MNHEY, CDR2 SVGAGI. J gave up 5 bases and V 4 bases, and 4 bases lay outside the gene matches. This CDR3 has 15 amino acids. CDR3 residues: CASSFGQGAYQPQHF. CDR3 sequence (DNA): TGTGCCAGCAGTTTCGGACAGGGGGCCTATCAGCCCCAGCATTTT.

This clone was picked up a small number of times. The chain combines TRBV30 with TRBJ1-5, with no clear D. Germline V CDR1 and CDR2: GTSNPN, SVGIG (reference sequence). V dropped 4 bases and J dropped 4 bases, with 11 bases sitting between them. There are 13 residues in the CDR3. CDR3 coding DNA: TGTGCCTGGAATGCCCGGTGGAATCAGCCCCAGCATTTT. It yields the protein CAWNARWNQPQHF.

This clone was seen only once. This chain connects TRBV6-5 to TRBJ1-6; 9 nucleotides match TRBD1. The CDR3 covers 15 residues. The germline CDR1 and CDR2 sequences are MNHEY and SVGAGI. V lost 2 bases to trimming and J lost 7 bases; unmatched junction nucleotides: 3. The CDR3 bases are TGTGCCAGCAGTTACACGGGACAGGGAAATTCACCCCTCCACTTT. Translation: CASSYTGQGNSPLHF.

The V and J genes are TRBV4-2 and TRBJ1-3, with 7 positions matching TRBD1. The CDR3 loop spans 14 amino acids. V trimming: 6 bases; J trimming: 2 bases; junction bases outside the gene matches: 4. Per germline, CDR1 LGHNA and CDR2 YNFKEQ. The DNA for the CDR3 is TGTGCCAGCAGTCCCGACAGGGCTGGAAACACCATATATTTT. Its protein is CASSPDRAGNTIYF.

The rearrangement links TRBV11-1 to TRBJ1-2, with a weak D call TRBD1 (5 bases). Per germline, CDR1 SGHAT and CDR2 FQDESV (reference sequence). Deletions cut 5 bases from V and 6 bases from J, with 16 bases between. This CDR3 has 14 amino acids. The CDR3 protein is CASSRSGHHHGYTF. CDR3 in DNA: TGTGCCAGCAGCAGAAGTGGACATCACCATGGCTACACCTTC.

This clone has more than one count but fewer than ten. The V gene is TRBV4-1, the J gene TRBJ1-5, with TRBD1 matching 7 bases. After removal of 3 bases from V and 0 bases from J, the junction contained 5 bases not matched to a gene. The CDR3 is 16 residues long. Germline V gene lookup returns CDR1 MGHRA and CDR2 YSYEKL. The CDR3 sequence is CASSQQGVNSNQPQHF. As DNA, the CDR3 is TGCGCCAGCAGCCAGCAGGGGGTGAATAGCAATCAGCCCCAGCATTTT.